The next 18 T cell receptor beta chains were all read from a single sample in a study of molecular identifiers for immune sequencing clone quantification. One entry per CDR3 protein, called by TCRdb with MiXCR from the PCR reads. The sample has 460,000 or so distinct CDR3 sequences, about 26% seen once. Sequencing was carried out using naive CD8+ T cells from blood, with Jurkat cell RNA spiked in. Specified subset: FACS-sorted CD8+CD4-CCR7+CD45RA+ naive T cells. These receptors originate from a human donor in good health. Some libraries in this study had Jurkat cell RNA spiked in.

The chain carries TRBV6-5 and TRBJ2-6, with TRBD1 as a possible D gene (5 bases). Trimming stripped 8 bases from V and 0 bases from J, with 14 bases between. The CDR3 contains 16 residues. Germline-derived CDR1 and CDR2 are MNHEY and SVGAGI. The CDR3 DNA is TGTGCCAGCGGAGAATGGACAACCTCTGGGGCCAACGTCCTGACTTTC. Translating it yields CASGEWTTSGANVLTF.

This clonotype was detected only a few times. V and J are TRBV18 and TRBJ2-7, with unresolved D. Germline CDR1 is KGHSH and CDR2 is LQKENI. This CDR3 spans 16 amino acids. The V end was cut by 2 bases, the J end by 1 base, with 15 bases between. CDR3 in amino acids: CASSPIVIERSYEQYF. CDR3 DNA: TGTGCCAGCTCACCAATCGTGATCGAGAGATCCTACGAGCAGTACTTC.

CDR3: CASSSTGTFNEKLFF. The DNA for the CDR3 is TGTGCCAGCAGCTCGACAGGGACTTTTAATGAAAAACTGTTTTTT. The chain couples TRBV9 to TRBJ1-4, with 7 bases matching TRBD1. The CDR3 loop spans 15 amino acids. The germline gives CDR1 SGDLS, CDR2 YYNGEE. V dropped 4 bases and J dropped 4; count of bases not matched to a gene: 7. Full variable domain (outside the CDR3, taken from reference TRBV9 and TRBJ1-4): DSGVTQTPKHLITATGQRVTLRCSPRSGDLSVYWYQQSLDQGLQFLIQYYNGEERAKGNILERFSAQQFPDLHSELNLSSLELGDSALYFCASSSTGTFNEKLFFGSGTQLSVL.

The V call is TRBV5-6, the J call TRBJ2-7, with D possibly being TRBD1 or TRBD2 (6 bases each). The CDR3 consists of 14 residues. Trimming left V 3 bases short and J 3 bases short, with 13 bases between. Germline V lookup: CDR1 SGHDT, CDR2 YYEEEE. This CDR3 is CASSWGAKDYEQYF. The CDR3 DNA follows: TGTGCCAGCAGCTGGGGGGCAAAGGACTACGAGCAGTACTTC.

This clonotype was detected a few times. The chain uses TRBV3-1 and TRBJ2-5; D might be TRBD2 (6 bases). Trimming removed 0 bases from V and 4 bases from J, with 9 bases in between. The CDR3 extends over 14 amino acids. CDR1 and CDR2 from the germline V gene are LGHDT and YNNKEL (reference sequence). The CDR3 nucleotides are TGTGCCAGCAGCCAAGATTCTAGCGCAGAGACCCAGTACTTC. It codes for CASSQDSSAETQYF.

About this clonotype itself: This may be a read error: a much more frequent sequence differs by one nucleotide. The conserved final phenylalanine or tryptophan is absent from the CDR3, which likely points to a read error. The chain joins TRBV7-2 to TRBJ2-3; D remains unclear. CDR1 and CDR2 (germline): SGHTA, FQGNSA. The CDR3 extends over 15 amino acids. Trimming removed 6 bases at V and 4 bases at J, with 17 bases between. The CDR3 spells CASRTTATGSDTQYS. CDR3 nucleotide sequence: TGTGCCAGCAGAACCACCGCGACTGGGTCAGATACGCAGTATTCT.

CDR3 protein: CASSLTGGTNYGYTF. The CDR3 region has the DNA TGCGCCAGCAGCTTGACAGGAGGTACTAACTATGGCTACACCTTC. This chain joins TRBV5-1 and TRBJ1-2, with a possible D match to TRBD1 (5 bases). CDR1 and CDR2 (germline): SGHRS, YFSETQ. The CDR3 has 15 residues. V was clipped by 1 base and J by 0 bases, with 10 bases between them. The whole variable domain, remainder taken from reference TRBV5-1 and TRBJ1-2, is KAGVTQTPRYLIKTRGQQVTLSCSPISGHRSVSWYQQTPGQGLQFLFEYFSETQRNKGNFPGRFSGRQFSNSRSEMNVSTLELGDSALYLCASSLTGGTNYGYTFGSGTRLTVV.

Details on this clonotype: At one end, the junction sequence differs from germline, possibly due to a read error. This rearrangement joins TRBV24-1 to TRBJ1-1; D call uncertain. The CDR3 spans 14 residues. Germline loops: CDR1 KGHDR, CDR2 SFDVKD. The CDR3 region has the DNA TGTGCCTCCAGTGATCTGACGCAGGATATAGGAGCTTTCTTT. It encodes CASSDLTQDIGAFF.

In regard to this clonotype: A read error may be the cause here, since a much bigger clone is one base away. J is TRBJ2-5 and V is TRBV7-9; 7 nucleotides match TRBD1. Germline-derived CDR1 and CDR2 are SEHNR and FQNEAQ (reference sequence). The CDR3 has 15 residues. The CDR3 nucleotides read TGTGCCAGCAGCTCAACTCCCGGGACAGAAGAGACCCAGCACTTC. The encoded protein is CASSSTPGTEETQHF.

Concerning this clonotype: A single base separates this from a much larger clone, so it may be a read error. The chain couples TRBV4-1 to TRBJ1-5; no firm D call. Germline lookup yields CDR1 MGHRA and CDR2 YSYEKL. The CDR3 spans 16 residues. V lost 4 bases and J lost 4, with 17 bases in between. The CDR3 protein is CASSPALSYRNQPQHF. CDR3 DNA: TGCGCCAGCAGCCCAGCCCTCTCGTATAGAAATCAGCCCCAGCATTTT.

The rearrangement uses TRBV12-3 or TRBV12-4 and TRBJ1-2; D gene ambiguous. V dropped 6 bases and J dropped 8 bases, with 16 bases sitting between them. The CDR3 runs 13 residues. The CDR3 DNA reads as TGTGCCAGCAGAGCCGTGACCGGCTTCGGCTACACCTTC. This gives the protein CASRAVTGFGYTF.

The rearrangement links TRBV30 to TRBJ2-3; D is uncertain. Germline V lookup: CDR1 GTSNPN, CDR2 SVGIG (reference sequence). The CDR3 is 14 residues long. Trimming cost V 3 bases and J 2 bases, with 12 bases left between them. The CDR3 sequence: CAWSRPRFTDTQYF. In DNA form, the CDR3 reads TGTGCCTGGAGCAGGCCTAGATTCACAGATACGCAGTATTTT.

The chain is built from TRBV19 and TRBJ1-5; 8 nucleotides line up with TRBD1. Germline CDR1 reads LNHDA; CDR2 reads SQIVND (reference sequence). The CDR3 is 15 residues long. V was pared by 4 bases and J by 2 bases, with 4 bases of the junction left unmatched. Here the CDR3 DNA reads TGTGCCAGTAGTACAGGGGGCGCGGGCAATCAGCCCCAGCATTTT. Residues: CASSTGGAGNQPQHF.

The chain links TRBV6-5 to TRBJ2-7; D is perhaps TRBD2 (6 bases). V lost 0 bases, J lost 3 bases, and 15 bases lay in between. Germline V lookup: CDR1 MNHEY, CDR2 SVGAGI. There are 16 residues in the CDR3. The DNA for the CDR3 is TGTGCCAGCAGTTACTCGGCTAACGGGAGCATCTACGAGCAGTACTTC. It translates to CASSYSANGSIYEQYF.

This clonotype was detected only once. This could be a read error, since a much larger clone is one nucleotide away. The chain recombines TRBV7-9 with TRBJ1-1; unclear D gene. CDR3 length equals 13 residues. Looked up from germline, CDR1 is SEHNR and CDR2 is FQNEAQ (reference sequence). CDR3 sequence: CASSLGILTGAFF. The DNA for the CDR3 is TGTGCCAGCAGCTTAGGGATATTAACTGGAGCTTTCTTT.

Only a few counts were recorded for this clonotype. The CDR3 sequence is CASSQEWTRVSEEQYF. As DNA, the CDR3 is TGCGCCAGCAGCCAAGAATGGACTAGGGTGTCGGAAGAGCAGTACTTC. The chain couples TRBV4-3 to TRBJ2-7; TRBD2 matches 7 bases. With 0 bases clipped from V and 7 bases from J, the junction kept 12 bases outside the gene matches. The CDR3 covers 16 residues. Germline V CDR1 and CDR2: LGHNA, YSLEER.

This clonotype was detected ten times or more. The chain recombines TRBV25-1 with TRBJ2-7; no definite D call. The V gene lost 10 bases and the J gene lost 4 bases, with 11 bases spanning the gap. The CDR3 is 11 residues long. CDR1 is MGHDK, CDR2 SYGVNS, per germline. The CDR3 loop reads CATTGTYEQYF. The CDR3 DNA follows: TGTGCCACCACCGGTACTTACGAGCAGTACTTC.

The CDR3 nucleotides read TGTGCCAGCAGCCTCACGCAGCGGGAGGGCCGGGACACCGGGGAGCTGTTTTTT. This encodes CASSLTQREGRDTGELFF. The rearrangement links TRBV6-5 to TRBJ2-2; 10 positions match TRBD2. Trimming took 6 bases from V and 3 from J; bases not matched to a gene: 13. CDR1 is MNHEY and CDR2 is SVGAGI in the germline V gene. The CDR3 spans 18 residues.